This paragraph covers one T cell receptor beta chain sequence. This specimen comes from a study of blood T cell repertoires in COVID-19. On the study more broadly: The samples span acute and convalescent COVID-19 from the United States, Italy and Spain. T cells, B-cell-depleted T cells, or PBMCs supplied cDNA or gDNA.

Trimming pared 4 bases from V and 0 bases from J, leaving 18 bases between. The CDR3 runs 18 residues. From germline, CDR1 is KGHDR and CDR2 SFDVKD. Seattle's enrolled individuals joined amid active infection and were then monitored longitudinally. As handled by the study authors: The assay estimated nucleated cells by amplifying reference gene primers. Assay used: immunoSEQ multiplex PCR; TCRdb lists only in-frame clones, some missing. V, J and clone size are those of that table, while D and trimming were read from the DNA. In the table there are a few hundred thousand clones, roughly 89% of which are singletons.

The chain combines TRBV24-1 with TRBJ2-1, with D unclear. The clonotype originates from a man younger than 35 with COVID-19, enrolled during active disease. The sequencing input was peripheral blood. The CDR3 DNA is TGTGCCACCAGTGAGGGCTTCCGCCTTTCTGTCTCCTACAATGAGCAGTTCTTC. Encoded protein: CATSEGFRLSVSYNEQFF.